Listed below are T cell receptor beta chains from one sample, sequenced in a study of OX40 agonist ivuxolimab in advanced cancers. Profiling relied on immunoSEQ multiplex PCR, and the TCRdb table lists in-frame clones only, not all of them. Found here are under 30,000 clones, about 90% of them singletons; the top ten hold around 28%. This specimen was CD4+ or CD8+ T cells sorted from blood, taken in a trial of the OX40 agonist ivuxolimab. The origin of the receptors is an adult with an advanced solid tumor such as melanoma, head and neck, liver or kidney cancer. Both conserved end residues are part of each CDR3. A D gene is named only where the DNA matches it firmly. Rows give clone size only sometimes, using once, few, many, or a class for an expanded clone.

J: TRBJ2-3
V: TRBV19
size: -
D: -
CDR3: CASTEMGTDTQYF
DNA: TGTGCCAGTACGGAGATGGGCACAGATACGCAGTATTTT

J: TRBJ2-1
V: TRBV11-3
size: -
D: -
CDR3: CASSLELAAYNEQFF
DNA: TGTGCCAGCAGCTTAGAACTAGCAGCCTACAATGAGCAGTTCTTC

J: TRBJ2-7
V: TRBV6-6
size: -
D: -
CDR3: CASRSAYEQYF
DNA: TGTGCCAGCAGATCGGCCTACGAGCAGTACTTC

J: TRBJ2-3
V: TRBV19
size: few
D: -
CDR3: CASSLSGITGDTQYF
DNA: TGTGCCAGTAGCCTATCCGGGATAACCGGGGATACGCAGTATTTT

J: TRBJ1-2
V: TRBV6-1
size: many
D: -
CDR3: CATPGAANNYGYTF
DNA: TGTGCCACCCCCGGGGCAGCGAATAACTATGGCTACACCTTC

J: TRBJ2-5
V: TRBV18
size: -
D: -
CDR3: CASSQMPWETQYF
DNA: TGTGCCAGCTCACAGATGCCGTGGGAGACCCAGTACTTC

J: TRBJ1-2
V: TRBV5-5
size: -
D: -
CDR3: CASSWVPYGYTF
DNA: TGTGCCAGCAGCTGGGTACCCTATGGCTACACCTTC

J: TRBJ1-6
V: TRBV2
size: once
D: -
CDR3: CASGTESSYNSPLHF
DNA: TGTGCCAGCGGCACTGAGAGCTCCTATAATTCACCCCTCCACTTT

J: TRBJ1-4
V: TRBV7-2
size: -
D: -
CDR3: CASSLFGKIATNEKLFF
DNA: TGTGCCAGCAGCTTATTCGGCAAGATAGCAACTAATGAAAAACTGTTTTTT

J: TRBJ2-3
V: TRBV10-1
size: -
D: -
CDR3: CASSEKLVGIVDTQYF
DNA: TGCGCCAGCAGTGAGAAGCTAGTCGGTATAGTAGATACGCAGTATTTT

J: TRBJ2-7
V: TRBV7-9
size: -
D: -
CDR3: CASRLAGSSYEQYF
DNA: TGTGCCAGCAGGCTCGCGGGGAGCTCCTACGAGCAGTACTTC

J: TRBJ1-2
V: TRBV11-2
size: once
D: TRBD1
CDR3: CASSYLRGPSGNYGYTF
DNA: TGTGCCAGCAGCTACCTCAGGGGGCCTTCAGGGAACTATGGCTACACCTTC

J: TRBJ1-2
V: TRBV28
size: -
D: -
CDR3: CASSFTAPQWGYTF
DNA: TGTGCCAGCAGTTTTACGGCTCCGCAGTGGGGCTACACCTTC

J: TRBJ1-1
V: TRBV7-8
size: -
D: -
CDR3: CASSLWGGFSTEAFF
DNA: TGTGCCAGCAGCTTATGGGGGGGGTTTAGCACTGAAGCTTTCTTT

J: TRBJ1-5
V: TRBV5-6
size: -
D: -
CDR3: CASSQDLRANQPQHF
DNA: TGTGCCAGCAGCCAAGATCTCAGGGCAAATCAGCCCCAGCATTTT

J: TRBJ2-5
V: TRBV6-6
size: -
D: TRBD2
CDR3: CASSGLAGGQETQYF
DNA: TGTGCCAGCAGCGGATTAGCGGGGGGGCAAGAGACCCAGTACTTC

J: TRBJ1-3
V: TRBV19
size: once
D: -
CDR3: CASSLGTDSGSTIYF
DNA: TGTGCCAGTAGTCTCGGGACGGACTCTGGAAGCACCATATATTTT

J: TRBJ2-1
V: TRBV6-6
size: -
D: -
CDR3: CASSYSPAPNNEQFF
DNA: TGTGCCAGCAGTTACTCGCCCGCGCCAAACAATGAGCAGTTCTTC

J: TRBJ1-6
V: TRBV7-2
size: -
D: TRBD1
CDR3: CASSLLLGGRSPLHF
DNA: TGTGCCAGCAGTCTGTTACTAGGGGGCCGTTCACCCCTCCACTTT

J: TRBJ2-7
V: TRBV15
size: -
D: TRBD2
CDR3: CATSGGLAGALYEQYF
DNA: TGTGCCACCAGCGGAGGACTAGCGGGGGCACTCTACGAGCAGTACTTC

J: TRBJ2-7
V: TRBV27
size: -
D: -
CDR3: CASSLSGHGPYEQYF
DNA: TGTGCCAGCAGTTTATCGGGACACGGACCCTACGAGCAGTACTTC

J: TRBJ2-1
V: TRBV29-1
size: -
D: -
CDR3: CSVEVASYNEQFF
DNA: TGCAGCGTTGAAGTCGCTTCCTACAATGAGCAGTTCTTC

J: TRBJ2-3
V: TRBV15
size: -
D: -
CDR3: CATSSTGSPDTDTQYF
DNA: TGTGCCACCAGCTCAACAGGGTCCCCTGACACAGATACGCAGTATTTT

J: TRBJ1-2
V: TRBV19
size: -
D: -
CDR3: CASAPGALGYGYTF
DNA: TGTGCCAGTGCCCCGGGGGCCCTCGGATATGGCTACACCTTC

J: TRBJ1-1
V: TRBV11-3
size: -
D: TRBD1
CDR3: CASSLGGTVSEAFF
DNA: TGTGCCAGCAGCTTAGGTGGGACAGTTTCTGAAGCTTTCTTT

J: TRBJ2-1
V: TRBV27
size: -
D: -
CDR3: CASSFEERARLGEQFF
DNA: TGTGCCAGCAGTTTTGAGGAACGGGCAAGGTTGGGTGAGCAGTTCTTC

J: TRBJ1-2
V: TRBV19
size: -
D: -
CDR3: CATGTAQFYGYTF
DNA: TGTGCCACCGGAACCGCCCAATTTTATGGCTACACCTTC

J: TRBJ1-5
V: TRBV14
size: -
D: -
CDR3: CASSPLKTGNQPQHF
DNA: TGTGCCAGCAGCCCCCTAAAGACGGGGAATCAGCCCCAGCATTTT

J: TRBJ2-7
V: TRBV9
size: medium-sized
D: TRBD1
CDR3: CASSPTGGRAYEQYF
DNA: TGTGCCAGCAGCCCTACAGGGGGTAGGGCCTACGAGCAGTACTTC

J: TRBJ2-6
V: TRBV5-4
size: -
D: -
CDR3: CASSFNGQSRANVLTF
DNA: TGTGCCAGCTCCTTCAACGGACAAAGTCGGGCCAACGTCCTGACTTTC

J: TRBJ2-3
V: TRBV5-1
size: -
D: TRBD2
CDR3: CASSLFAGGKDTQYF
DNA: TGCGCCAGCAGCTTGTTTGCGGGGGGGAAAGATACGCAGTATTTT

J: TRBJ2-5
V: TRBV19
size: -
D: -
CDR3: CASRRDLQETQYF
DNA: TGTGCCAGTAGACGGGACTTACAAGAGACCCAGTACTTC

J: TRBJ1-2
V: TRBV5-1
size: -
D: TRBD1
CDR3: CASSLARGQPLGYTF
DNA: TGCGCCAGCAGCTTGGCCAGGGGGCAACCCCTCGGCTACACCTTC

J: TRBJ2-7
V: TRBV19
size: -
D: -
CDR3: CASSIPSVTNTYEQYF
DNA: TGTGCCAGTAGTATACCATCCGTCACGAACACCTACGAGCAGTACTTC

J: TRBJ2-3
V: TRBV9
size: -
D: TRBD2
CDR3: CASDVRTSGGITDTQYF
DNA: TGTGCCAGCGACGTAAGGACTAGCGGGGGGATCACAGATACGCAGTATTTT

J: TRBJ2-3
V: TRBV13
size: -
D: -
CDR3: CASSLDRVGDTQYF
DNA: TGTGCCAGCAGCTTAGACAGGGTGGGGGATACGCAGTATTTT

J: TRBJ2-7
V: TRBV7-8
size: -
D: -
CDR3: CASSYQRTSTYEQYF
DNA: TGTGCCAGCAGCTATCAACGGACTTCCACCTACGAGCAGTACTTC

J: TRBJ2-7
V: TRBV29-1
size: -
D: TRBD1
CDR3: CSVVVRQDRVPDEQYF
DNA: TGCAGCGTTGTCGTTCGCCAGGACAGGGTCCCGGACGAGCAGTACTTC

J: TRBJ1-4
V: TRBV5-1
size: few
D: TRBD1
CDR3: CAEQGAAEKLFF
DNA: TGCGCCGAACAGGGGGCGGCTGAAAAACTGTTTTTT

J: TRBJ2-7
V: TRBV5-4
size: -
D: TRBD2
CDR3: CASSATSGGPSSYEQYF
DNA: TGTGCCAGCAGCGCCACTAGCGGGGGGCCAAGCTCCTACGAGCAGTACTTC

J: TRBJ2-7
V: TRBV19
size: -
D: -
CDR3: CASSPPGSYEQYF
DNA: TGTGCCAGTAGTCCTCCGGGCTCGTACGAGCAGTACTTC

J: TRBJ2-7
V: TRBV6-4
size: -
D: TRBD1
CDR3: CASSHPGTGRSYEQYF
DNA: TGTGCCAGCAGCCATCCCGGGACAGGGAGGTCCTACGAGCAGTACTTC

J: TRBJ2-7
V: TRBV27
size: few
D: -
CDR3: CASTQGHEQYF
DNA: TGTGCCAGCACCCAGGGCCACGAGCAGTACTTC

J: TRBJ2-3
V: TRBV4-1
size: once
D: -
CDR3: CASSQSSSYTQYF
DNA: TGCGCCAGCAGCCAGTCCTCGTCGTATACGCAGTATTTT

J: TRBJ1-2
V: TRBV27
size: -
D: -
CDR3: CASSLMLGEGGYTF
DNA: TGTGCCAGCAGTTTAATGTTGGGGGAGGGCGGCTACACCTTC

J: TRBJ2-7
V: TRBV4-2
size: -
D: TRBD1
CDR3: CASRSQGTSYEQYF
DNA: TGTGCCAGCAGATCACAGGGGACCTCCTACGAGCAGTACTTC